Detailed here is one T cell receptor beta chain. Trimming took off 6 bases at V and 5 bases at J, with 13 bases between the two ends. In germline, CDR1 is KGHSH, CDR2 LQKENI. The CDR3 totals 13 residues. These data belong to a study of beta chain features in type 1 diabetes. cDNA synthesis used the whole RNA isolate, giving expressed TCRB sequences. TCRdb's copy holds only in-frame clones and misses some; the assay was immunoSEQ multiplex PCR. The table records 200,000 to 250,000 clones, roughly 9.6% of them present only once. The rearrangement links TRBV18 to TRBJ1-1; D call uncertain. The TCR sequence derives from a woman between 18 and 30 years old in good health. The sequenced material came from naive CD4+ T cells from blood. The CDR3 DNA is TGTGCCAGCTCCCTGGCAGGCGGGACTGAAGCTTTCTTT. Its protein product is CASSLAGGTEAFF. Looking up the rest from reference TRBV18 and TRBJ1-1 gives the full variable domain: NAGVMQNPRHLVRRRGQEARLRCSPMKGHSHVYWYRQLPEEGLKFMVYLQKENIIDESGMPKERFSAEFPKEGPSILRIQQVVRGDSAAYFCASSLAGGTEAFFGQGTRLTVV.